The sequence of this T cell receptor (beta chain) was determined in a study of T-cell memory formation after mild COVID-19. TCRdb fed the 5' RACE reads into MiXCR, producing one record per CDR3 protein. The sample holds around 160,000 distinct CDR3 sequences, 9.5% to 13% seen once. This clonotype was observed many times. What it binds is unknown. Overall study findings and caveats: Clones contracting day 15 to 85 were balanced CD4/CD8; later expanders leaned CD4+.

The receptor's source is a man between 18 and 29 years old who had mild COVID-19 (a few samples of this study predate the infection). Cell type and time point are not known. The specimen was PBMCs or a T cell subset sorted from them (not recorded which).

CDR3 nucleotide sequence: TGCAGTGCTAGAGATCCGGGAAACGAGCAGTACTTC. The encoded protein is CSARDPGNEQYF. The gene calls are TRBV20-1 and TRBJ2-7, with a weak D call TRBD2 (5 bases). V lost 0 bases, J lost 5 bases, and 8 bases lay in between. CDR1 and CDR2 (germline): DFQATT, SNEGSKA (reference sequence). The CDR3 covers 12 residues.